Following are 9 T cell receptor beta chains from one sample sequenced in a study of blood T cell repertoires in COVID-19. Sequencing used immunoSEQ multiplex PCR; TCRdb keeps in-frame clones, though not all of them. The sample gives approximately 85,000 clones, about nine tenths of which show up once; about 26% is in the top ten. Sequencing was done on a sample of peripheral blood. These TCRs come from a man in his forties or fifties with active or convalescent COVID-19.

The gene calls are TRBV28 and TRBJ1-2; 8 bases map to TRBD1. V shed 6 bases and J 7 bases; nucleotides not matched to a gene: 10. The CDR3 is 14 residues long. From germline, CDR1 is MDHEN and CDR2 SYDVKM. The DNA of the CDR3 is TGTGCCAGCAGCCACAGACAGGGGATAGGTGGCTACACCTTC. It encodes CASSHRQGIGGYTF.

V is TRBV24-1 and J is TRBJ2-1; 7 bases are shared with TRBD1. Germline loops: CDR1 KGHDR, CDR2 SFDVKD. V gave up 4 bases and J gave up 0 bases; unmatched junction bases: 5. This CDR3 is 16 amino acids long. The DNA for the CDR3 is TGTGCCACCAGTGAACCCCGACAGGGCTCCTACAATGAGCAGTTCTTC. It specifies CATSEPRQGSYNEQFF.

The chain has TRBV3-1 (or the pseudogene TRBV3-2) and TRBJ2-7; maybe TRBD2 (6 bases). Trimming cost V 0 bases and J 2 bases, with 14 bases left between them. The germline V gene encodes CDR1 LGHDT and CDR2 YNNKEL (reference sequence). The CDR3 runs to 16 residues. CDR3 sequence reads: CASSQDGGFGTYEQYF. The CDR3 DNA reads as TGTGCCAGCAGCCAAGACGGGGGTTTCGGTACCTACGAGCAGTACTTC.

The chain has TRBV11-2 and TRBJ2-3, with TRBD2 identical over 8 bases. V was pared by 5 bases and J by 3 bases, with 7 bases of the junction left unmatched. Per germline, CDR1 SGHAT and CDR2 FQNNGV. CDR3 size: 15 residues. The CDR3 here is CASSVAGGWTDTQYF. CDR3 nucleotide sequence: TGTGCCAGCAGCGTCGCGGGGGGTTGGACAGATACGCAGTATTTT. The full variable domain, its missing parts supplied by reference TRBV11-2 and TRBJ2-3, is EAGVAQSPRYKIIEKRQSVAFWCNPISGHATLYWYQQILGQGPKLLIQFQNNGVVDDSQLPKDRFSAERLKGVDSTLKIQPAKLEDSAVYLCASSVAGGWTDTQYFGPGTRLTVL.

This clone appeared a single time. The chain carries TRBV2 and TRBJ1-3; D gene unclear. The germline gives CDR1 SNHLY, CDR2 FYNNEI. Trimming removed 3 bases at V and 4 bases at J, with 13 bases between. The CDR3 has 15 residues. For the CDR3, the DNA is TGTGCCAGCAGTGATGCTGGGCGATCGGGAAACACCATATATTTT. This codes for CASSDAGRSGNTIYF.

The table lists this clone with a few counts. Other DNA variants within this sample encode the same CDR3. J is TRBJ1-5 and V is TRBV5-1; TRBD1 agrees at 7 bases. Unmatched junction bases numbered 2, after V lost 0 bases and J lost 2 bases. The CDR3 consists of 15 residues. The germline V gene has CDR1 SGHRS and CDR2 YFSETQ. In DNA, the CDR3 is TGCGCCAGCAGCTTGGGACAGGGAGGCAATCAGCCCCAGCATTTT. As protein: CASSLGQGGNQPQHF. Variable domain in full (rest from reference TRBV5-1 and TRBJ1-5): KAGVTQTPRYLIKTRGQQVTLSCSPISGHRSVSWYQQTPGQGLQFLFEYFSETQRNKGNFPGRFSGRQFSNSRSEMNVSTLELGDSALYLCASSLGQGGNQPQHFGDGTRLSIL.

V gene TRBV4-1 combines with J gene TRBJ1-1, with 7 bases lining up with TRBD1. The CDR3 is made up of 15 amino acids. V lost 4 bases, J lost 4 bases, and 9 bases stayed unmatched. Germline CDR1 is MGHRA and CDR2 is YSYEKL. In nucleotides, the CDR3 is TGCGCCAGCAGCCGAGCAACAGGGGCGGCCACTGAAGCTTTCTTT. The encoded protein is CASSRATGAATEAFF.

J is TRBJ2-2 and V is TRBV9; 8 nucleotides line up with TRBD2. This CDR3 spans 14 amino acids. Trimming took 3 bases from V and 6 from J; bases not matched to a gene: 4. The germline gives CDR1 SGDLS, CDR2 YYNGEE. The CDR3: CASSERGGAGELFF. The CDR3 coding sequence is TGTGCCAGCAGCGAACGGGGGGGCGCCGGGGAGCTGTTTTTT.

The chain has TRBV5-1 and TRBJ1-6, with 11 bases matching TRBD1. The V gene's germline CDR1 is SGHRS and CDR2 YFSETQ. The CDR3 covers 17 residues. After removal of 4 bases from V and 0 bases from J, the junction contained 3 bases not matched to a gene. Here the CDR3 DNA reads TGCGCCAGCAGCCCGGGACAGGGGGACTCCTATAATTCACCCCTCCACTTT. It yields the protein CASSPGQGDSYNSPLHF.